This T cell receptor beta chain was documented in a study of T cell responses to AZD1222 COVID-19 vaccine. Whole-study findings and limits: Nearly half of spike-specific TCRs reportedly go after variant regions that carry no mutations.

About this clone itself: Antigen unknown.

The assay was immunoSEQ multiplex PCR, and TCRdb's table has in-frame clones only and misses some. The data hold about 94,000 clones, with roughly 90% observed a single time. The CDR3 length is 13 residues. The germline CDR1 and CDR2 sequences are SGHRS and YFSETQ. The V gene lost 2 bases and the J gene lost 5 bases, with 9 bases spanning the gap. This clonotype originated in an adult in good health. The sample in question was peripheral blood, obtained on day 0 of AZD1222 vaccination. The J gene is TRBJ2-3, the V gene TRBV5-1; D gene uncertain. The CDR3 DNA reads TGCGCCAGCAGCTTAAGCCCTGTAGATACGCAGTATTTT. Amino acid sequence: CASSLSPVDTQYF.